One and the same sample provided the 17 T cell receptor beta chains below, sequenced in a study of T cell clonotyping in hematopoietic cell transplantation. The table came from immunoSEQ multiplex PCR; TCRdb's copy has only in-frame clones and leaves some out. The sample lists approximately 12,000 clones; 85% to 90% were seen once. The sample was PBMCs, taken 100 days after allogeneic stem cell transplant. The receptors originated from a female patient aged 60 to 70 who had an allogeneic stem cell transplant from an unrelated donor, so the T cells may come from the graft donor. Some clones in this sample may be carry-over from other donors' samples.

The rearrangement joins TRBV4-3 to TRBJ2-1, with D perhaps matching TRBD1 (5 bases). The CDR3 covers 13 residues. Germline V gene lookup returns CDR1 LGHNA and CDR2 YSLEER. Trimming shortened V by 3 bases and J by 7 bases, and 10 bases separated the two germline ends. CDR3: CASSHQGYNEQFF. The CDR3, as DNA: TGCGCCAGCAGCCACCAGGGTTATAATGAGCAGTTCTTC.

The J gene is TRBJ1-1, the V gene TRBV27; the match to TRBD1 covers 9 bases. Germline values: CDR1 MNHEY, CDR2 SMNVEV (reference sequence). The CDR3 extends over 15 amino acids. Losses at the gene ends were 5 bases for V and 4 bases for J; bases not matched to a gene: 8. The CDR3 reads CASSRVQGARTEAFF. The DNA for the CDR3 is TGTGCCAGCAGTAGGGTACAGGGGGCTCGCACTGAAGCTTTCTTT.

The chain combines TRBV27 with TRBJ2-7; D possibly corresponds to TRBD1 (6 bases). V lost 6 bases and J 3 bases, leaving 18 bases between the germline ends. The V gene's germline CDR1 is MNHEY and CDR2 SMNVEV (reference sequence). The CDR3 has 15 residues. The CDR3 DNA is TGTGCCAGCAGCTATACCGGGACATCGATCTACGAGCAGTACTTC. It codes for CASSYTGTSIYEQYF.

This clone was seen once. The J gene is TRBJ1-1, the V gene TRBV7-9, with D perhaps TRBD1 (5 bases). V lost 5 bases to trimming and J lost 0 bases, with 10 bases between them. The CDR3 runs to 14 residues. In germline, CDR1 is SEHNR, CDR2 FQNEAQ (reference sequence). The CDR3 nucleotides read TGTGCCAGCAGCCCCCCGACAGTGAACACTGAAGCTTTCTTT. This translates into CASSPPTVNTEAFF.

This chain connects TRBV7-2 to TRBJ1-1; D is perhaps TRBD1 (5 bases). In germline, CDR1 is SGHTA, CDR2 FQGNSA. Deletions cut 5 bases from V and 0 bases from J, with 7 bases between. The CDR3 sequence is 13 residues long. This CDR3 reads CASSRDLNTEAFF. The CDR3 nucleotides are TGTGCCAGCAGCCGGGACTTGAACACTGAAGCTTTCTTT.

The chain combines TRBV11-3 with TRBJ2-3; 8 bases agree with TRBD2. V trimming: 0 bases; J trimming: 5 bases; junction bases outside the gene matches: 4. Germline CDR1 SGHNT, CDR2 YENEEA. CDR3 length: 15 amino acids. For the CDR3, the DNA is TGTGCCAGCAGCTTAGAAGCGGGAGTAGTAGATACGCAGTATTTT. This gives the protein CASSLEAGVVDTQYF.

This clone was seen a single time. J is TRBJ1-5 and V is TRBV7-8; D is ambiguous. Trimming took 3 bases from V and 0 from J, leaving 9 bases between them. The CDR3 consists of 15 residues. Germline V lookup: CDR1 SGHVS, CDR2 FQNEAQ. This CDR3 reads CASSFGEYSNQPQHF. In DNA, the CDR3 is TGTGCCAGCAGCTTCGGGGAGTATAGCAATCAGCCCCAGCATTTT.

The chain couples TRBV30 to TRBJ1-2; TRBD1 is a possible D gene (5 bases). CDR1 is GTSNPN and CDR2 is SVGIG in the germline V gene (reference sequence). This CDR3 has 12 amino acids. Trimming removed 2 bases from V and 2 bases from J, with 6 bases in between. The CDR3 coding sequence is TGTGCCTGGAGTTGGGGGAACTATGGCTACACCTTC. It is translated as CAWSWGNYGYTF.

V usage is TRBV9 and J usage is TRBJ1-1, with D tentatively TRBD1 (6 bases). Per germline, CDR1 SGDLS and CDR2 YYNGEE. Trimming removed 0 bases from V and 7 bases from J, with 10 bases in between. CDR3 size: 13 residues. In nucleotides, the CDR3 is TGTGCCAGCAGCGTAGGGCAGGGGTTTGAAGCTTTCTTT. It translates to CASSVGQGFEAFF.

The chain employs TRBV23-1 and TRBJ2-6, with 8 bases aligning to TRBD1. TRBV23-1 is an ORF, and what it does is uncertain. V lost 6 bases, J lost 2 bases, and 12 bases stayed unmatched. The CDR3 runs 18 residues. The CDR3 reads CASSPRTGKTAGANVLTF. DNA for the CDR3: TGCGCCAGCAGCCCCCGGACAGGGAAGACCGCTGGGGCCAACGTCCTGACTTTC.

The V call is TRBV7-2, the J call TRBJ2-1, with 10 bases fitting TRBD1. Germline V gives CDR1 SGHTA, CDR2 FQGNSA. The J segment lost 6 bases and the V segment lost 1 base, leaving 3 bases of the junction unmatched. The CDR3 runs 15 residues. CDR3 residues: CASSLGGDRGNEQFF. CDR3 bases: TGTGCCAGCAGCTTAGGAGGGGACAGGGGCAATGAGCAGTTCTTC.

The V call is TRBV4-3, the J call TRBJ2-1; D is undetermined. V was clipped by 8 bases and J by 0 bases, with 8 bases between them. The CDR3 consists of 13 residues. Germline CDR1 LGHNA, CDR2 YSLEER. CDR3 DNA sequence: TGCGCCAGCTCAACGGTCTCCTACAATGAGCAGTTCTTC. Amino acids: CASSTVSYNEQFF.

The CDR3 reads CASSVGVTGELFF. CDR3 in DNA: TGTGCCAGCAGCGTAGGCGTGACCGGGGAGCTGTTTTTT. The chain is built from TRBV9 and TRBJ2-2; D is ambiguous. Germline V gives CDR1 SGDLS, CDR2 YYNGEE. There are 13 residues in the CDR3. V was shortened by 0 bases and J by 5 bases, with 5 bases between the two germline ends. Using reference TRBV9 and TRBJ2-2 for the parts outside the CDR3, the full variable domain is DSGVTQTPKHLITATGQRVTLRCSPRSGDLSVYWYQQSLDQGLQFLIQYYNGEERAKGNILERFSAQQFPDLHSELNLSSLELGDSALYFCASSVGVTGELFFGEGSRLTVL.

The chain is built from TRBV6-5 and TRBJ2-7; 9 bases align to TRBD1. Germline V gene data show CDR1 as MNHEY and CDR2 as SVGAGI. The CDR3 has 16 residues. J was trimmed by 3 bases and V by 0 bases; bases with no gene match: 6. The CDR3 loop is CASSYSPTGGDYEQYF. CDR3 nucleotide sequence: TGTGCCAGCAGTTACTCTCCGACAGGGGGGGACTACGAGCAGTACTTC.

The J gene is TRBJ2-1, the V gene TRBV29-1; possible D gene TRBD2, 5 bases. Trimming left V 3 bases short and J 3 bases short, with 12 bases between. CDR3 length: 14 residues. From germline, CDR1 is SQVTM and CDR2 ANQGSEA. The CDR3 DNA is TGCAGCGTTGACGAACGGGGTAACTACAATGAGCAGTTCTTC. It encodes CSVDERGNYNEQFF.

The V call is TRBV5-1, the J call TRBJ2-1; the D gene is possibly TRBD1 (6 bases). Trimming stripped 1 base from V and 3 bases from J, with 8 bases between. CDR3 length: 14 amino acids. From germline, CDR1 is SGHRS and CDR2 YFSETQ. The CDR3 here is CASSLSGDYNEQFF. The CDR3 DNA sequence: TGCGCCAGCAGCTTGTCAGGGGACTACAATGAGCAGTTCTTC.

V is TRBV2 and J is TRBJ2-3; D is perhaps TRBD2 (5 bases). This CDR3 comprises 15 residues. Per germline, CDR1 SNHLY and CDR2 FYNNEI. Between the trimmed V and J ends, which lost 10 bases and 2 bases, there was a span of 19 bases. The CDR3 DNA reads TGTGCCACCCAGAGGGCCACAAGTTCCACAGATACGCAGTATTTT. Translated: CATQRATSSTDTQYF.